The present T cell receptor (beta chain) was sequenced within a study of shared clonotypes between healthy human individuals. Study at large: Used for every donor were three CD4 naive, three CD4 memory, two CD8 naive and one CD8 memory plate.

Genomic DNA (from each subset) was split evenly across several immunoSEQ plates. Some clones are missing from TCRdb's copy, which holds only in-frame ones; the method was immunoSEQ multiplex PCR. The sample records millions of clones, around nine tenths being singletons. CDR1 is LNHDA, CDR2 SQIVND, per germline (reference sequence). Trimming took 3 bases from V and 7 from J, leaving 15 bases between them. The CDR3 is made up of 14 amino acids. With respect to this clone: Its antigen is not identified.

Findings and caveats of the study: Non-shared clonotypes showed lower generation probabilities than clonotypes common to all four donors.

V gene TRBV19 combines with J gene TRBJ1-2, with a tentative D call TRBD1 (5 bases). The sequence was obtained from a young man in good health. Sequences were obtained from naive CD4+ T cells sorted from blood. This sample's subset: CD45RA+ positively selected. The CDR3 DNA reads TGTGCCAGTAGTATCGGGAGGAAGGGACCTGGCTACACCTTC. Translated: CASSIGRKGPGYTF.